One and the same sample provided the 6 T cell receptor beta chains below, sequenced in a study of cytomegalovirus exposure and HLA in healthy donors. Data came from immunoSEQ multiplex PCR; TCRdb stores just in-frame clones and leaves some out. Of roughly 150,000 clones in the sample, just under 90% are singletons; the top ten hold over 4%. Material: PBMCs. Receptor source: a man between 18 and 35 years old in good health and CMV-seropositive.

A single count supports this clone. The chain couples TRBV30 to TRBJ2-7; 7 bases align to TRBD1. Germline V gene data show CDR1 as GTSNPN and CDR2 as SVGIG (reference sequence). V lost 0 bases and J lost 1; bases outside the gene matches: 6. CDR3 length: 15 residues. For the CDR3, the DNA is TGTGCCTGGAGTGTTAGTCGACAGGGTTCCTACGAGCAGTACTTC. Protein sequence: CAWSVSRQGSYEQYF.

J is TRBJ2-3 and V is TRBV2; 7 bases agree with TRBD2. The J segment lost 2 bases and the V segment lost 8 bases, leaving 7 bases of the junction unmatched. Germline V CDR1 and CDR2: SNHLY, FYNNEI. The CDR3 is made up of 14 amino acids. CDR3 loop: CASGKGLVTDTQYF. DNA of the CDR3: TGTGCCAGCGGAAAAGGACTAGTCACAGATACGCAGTATTTT.

This chain uses TRBV9 with TRBJ2-7, with 7 bases matching TRBD2. The CDR3 totals 15 residues. Trimming took 0 bases from V and 4 from J; bases not matched to a gene: 7. Germline CDR1 and CDR2: SGDLS and YYNGEE. The DNA for the CDR3 is TGTGCCAGCAGCGTAGCGGGCGGGAGCGGGTACGAGCAGTACTTC. This sequence encodes CASSVAGGSGYEQYF.

This clone was seen a single time. The rearrangement uses TRBV6-5 and TRBJ2-7, with 7 bases identical to TRBD2. The CDR3 covers 14 residues. Germline values: CDR1 MNHEY, CDR2 SVGAGI. Trimming took 6 bases from V and 4 from J; bases not matched to a gene: 9. CDR3 residues: CASSPLAGVYEQYF. For the CDR3, the DNA is TGTGCCAGCAGCCCCTTAGCGGGTGTTTACGAGCAGTACTTC.

This sequence joins TRBV5-1 and TRBJ2-6; D ambiguous. Germline V lookup: CDR1 SGHRS, CDR2 YFSETQ. Trimming cost V 1 base and J 6 bases, with 14 bases left between them. CDR3 length: 16 amino acids. CDR3 DNA sequence: TGCGCCAGCAGCTTGAAGCCGGGTTTGATGGCCAACGTCCTGACTTTC. It encodes CASSLKPGLMANVLTF.

This clone was detected a few times. The chain joins TRBV7-9 to TRBJ2-1; possibly TRBD2 for D (5 bases). The CDR3 consists of 15 residues. Trimming cost V 10 bases and J 5 bases, with 21 bases left between them. The germline V gene has CDR1 SEHNR and CDR2 FQNEAQ (reference sequence). CDR3 nucleotide sequence: TGTGCCACTTCTAAAGGGAGCGGTCGGGACAATGAGCAGTTCTTC. Amino acids: CATSKGSGRDNEQFF. Drawing the rest from reference TRBV7-9 and TRBJ2-1, the complete variable domain is DTGVSQNPRHKITKRGQNVTFRCDPISEHNRLYWYRQTLGQGPEFLTYFQNEAQLEKSRLLSDRFSAERPKGSFSTLEIQRTEQGDSAMYLCATSKGSGRDNEQFFGPGTRLTVL.